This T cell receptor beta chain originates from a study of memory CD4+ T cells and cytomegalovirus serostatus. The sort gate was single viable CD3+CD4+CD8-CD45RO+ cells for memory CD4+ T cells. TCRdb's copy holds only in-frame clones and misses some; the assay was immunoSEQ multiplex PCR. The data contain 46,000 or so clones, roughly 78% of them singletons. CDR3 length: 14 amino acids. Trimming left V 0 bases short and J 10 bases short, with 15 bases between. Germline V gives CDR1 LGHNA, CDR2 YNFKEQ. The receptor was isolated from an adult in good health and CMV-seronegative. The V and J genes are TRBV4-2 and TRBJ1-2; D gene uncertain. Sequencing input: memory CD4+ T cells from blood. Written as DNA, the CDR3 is TGTGCCAGCAGCCAAGATCAGAACGGGAGGGTCTACACCTTC. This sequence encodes CASSQDQNGRVYTF.